The 30 T cell receptor beta chains below come from one sample, sequenced in a study of spatial heterogeneity in lung cancer. Overall study findings and caveats: Tracking of tumor mutation counts was seen in expanded intratumoral alpha and beta TCR counts.

No antigen is known for these receptors. TCRdb re-called the 5' RACE reads with MiXCR, one entry per CDR3 protein. This sample carries around 18,000 distinct CDR3 sequences, 4.5% to 7% of them seen once, and the ten largest clones take 10%. The time point: sample taken at primary tumor resection. The specimen comprised lung tumor tissue, sampled at surgery. The receptors here all came from a female donor with early-stage non-small cell lung cancer.

This clonotype is termed medium-sized. This rearrangement joins TRBV5-5 to TRBJ2-7; 10 bases map to TRBD2. This CDR3 is 16 amino acids long. Germline lookup yields CDR1 SGHKS and CDR2 YYEKEE (reference sequence). The V gene end was trimmed by 0 bases and the J gene end by 5 bases; junction bases not matched to a gene: 8. The CDR3 DNA follows: TGTGCCAGCAGCTTGGACCTAGCGGGAGTAGCCCACGAGCAGTACTTC. Translation: CASSLDLAGVAHEQYF. Full variable domain (rest looked up from reference TRBV5-5 and TRBJ2-7): DAGVTQSPTHLIKTRGQQVTLRCSPISGHKSVSWYQQVLGQGPQFIFQYYEKEERGRGNFPDRFSARQFPNYSSELNVNALLLGDSALYLCASSLDLAGVAHEQYFGPGTRLTVT.

In this sample, this clonotype is medium-sized (0.01 to 0.1%). The chain joins TRBV24-1 to TRBJ2-5; a weak D match, TRBD1 (6 bases). This CDR3 comprises 15 residues. Germline assignment: CDR1 KGHDR and CDR2 SFDVKD. The V gene lost 3 bases and the J gene lost 1 base, with 11 bases spanning the gap. This CDR3 is CATSDAWTAQETQYF. The CDR3, as DNA: TGTGCCACCAGTGATGCTTGGACAGCCCAAGAGACCCAGTACTTC.

This clonotype rates as medium-sized. The gene calls are TRBV28 and TRBJ2-1; possible D gene TRBD2, 5 bases. The CDR3 is 10 residues long. Germline V gives CDR1 MDHEN, CDR2 SYDVKM. Trimming removed 10 bases from V and 7 bases from J, with 8 bases in between. The DNA for the CDR3 is TGTGCCATAACTAGAAATGAGCAGTTCTTC. It is translated as CAITRNEQFF.

V and J are TRBV6-6 and TRBJ1-6; 10 nucleotides align to TRBD1. Trimming cost V 6 bases and J 7 bases; bases outside gene matches: 6. The CDR3 contains 15 residues. Germline V CDR1 and CDR2: MNHNY, SVGAGI (reference sequence). CDR3 protein: CASSLGQGENSPLHF. The CDR3 DNA is TGTGCCAGCAGCCTCGGACAGGGGGAGAATTCACCCCTCCACTTT.

The J gene is TRBJ2-3, the V gene TRBV20-1; 9 bases align to TRBD2. The CDR3 consists of 15 residues. V dropped 5 bases and J dropped 2; count of bases not matched to a gene: 8. Germline V lookup: CDR1 DFQATT, CDR2 SNEGSKA (reference sequence). CDR3 region: CSALIAGAHTDTQYF. CDR3 in DNA: TGCAGTGCTCTCATAGCGGGAGCCCACACAGATACGCAGTATTTT.

This clonotype was seen many times. The chain is built from TRBV2 and TRBJ1-1; the D is unclear. Trimming cost V 4 bases and J 4 bases, with 10 bases left between them. Germline CDR1 is SNHLY and CDR2 is FYNNEI. The CDR3 is 13 residues long. The chain's CDR3 is CASSARFGTEAFF. As DNA, the CDR3 is TGTGCCAGCAGTGCGAGGTTTGGCACTGAAGCTTTCTTT.

In this sample, this clonotype turned up many times. V and J are TRBV7-9 and TRBJ2-5; no clear D. Germline CDR1 SEHNR, CDR2 FQNEAQ (reference sequence). The CDR3 has 14 amino acids. The ends were cut back, 5 bases at V and 2 bases at J, with 12 bases in the middle. The CDR3 DNA reads TGTGCCAGCAGCACCGATGGCGAACAAGAGACCCAGTACTTC. Translating gives CASSTDGEQETQYF.

This clonotype was observed at least ten times. The chain has TRBV5-4 and TRBJ2-7; TRBD1 matches 7 bases. With 5 bases clipped from V and 4 bases from J, the junction kept 9 bases outside the gene matches. The CDR3 covers 14 residues. CDR1 SGHNT and CDR2 YYREEE come from the germline V gene (reference sequence). The CDR3 is CASSYAGTDYEQYF. DNA for the CDR3: TGTGCCAGCAGTTACGCCGGGACAGATTACGAGCAGTACTTC.

This clonotype was observed at least ten times. The chain uses TRBV9 and TRBJ2-2; TRBD1 matches at 10 bases. V shed 4 bases, J shed 0 bases, and the junction held 6 bases outside the gene matches. Per germline, CDR1 SGDLS and CDR2 YYNGEE. The CDR3 is 17 amino acids. The chain's CDR3 is CASSPRTGGTNTGELFF. CDR3 DNA sequence: TGTGCCAGCAGCCCTCGGACAGGGGGGACGAACACCGGGGAGCTGTTTTTT.

This chain joins TRBV12-3 or TRBV12-4 and TRBJ1-2, with D possibly TRBD1 on 5 matching bases. This CDR3 is 13 amino acids long. V lost 7 bases and J lost 4, with 13 bases in between. The CDR3 loop is CASTTPQGYGYTF. CDR3 coding DNA: TGTGCCAGCACCACCCCCCAGGGCTATGGCTACACCTTC.

This clonotype was picked up a small number of times. The CDR3 region is CASSLWTGTQYF. DNA of the CDR3: TGTGCCAGCAGCCTTTGGACAGGGACGCAGTATTTT. The rearrangement uses TRBV3-1 and TRBJ2-3; 8 bases align to TRBD1. CDR1 is LGHDT and CDR2 is YNNKEL in the germline V gene (reference sequence). The CDR3 runs to 12 residues. Germline trimming cut 4 bases from V and 9 bases from J; bases unmatched to any gene: 3.

The J gene is TRBJ1-5, the V gene TRBV20-1; TRBD1 matches 9 bases. This CDR3 spans 16 amino acids. Per the germline V gene, CDR1 is DFQATT and CDR2 is SNEGSKA (reference sequence). After removal of 4 bases from V and 12 bases from J, the junction contained 19 bases not matched to a gene. The CDR3 DNA is TGCAGTGCTACCCTCGACCCTTACAGGGGGCTCCCCCACCAGCATTTT. This gives the protein CSATLDPYRGLPHQHF.

This clonotype has ten or more counts. The V call is TRBV10-3, the J call TRBJ2-5; D call uncertain. Germline values: CDR1 ENHRY, CDR2 SYGVKD. V lost 2 bases and J lost 5, with 3 bases in between. This CDR3 is built from 11 residues. The CDR3 DNA reads as TGTGCCATCAGTGAGCTTGAGACCCAGTACTTC. Translation gives CAISELETQYF.

By sample fraction, this clonotype is medium-sized. This chain joins TRBV5-1 and TRBJ2-7; the match to TRBD2 covers 13 bases. In germline, CDR1 is SGHRS, CDR2 YFSETQ. CDR3 length: 15 residues. The V and J ends lost 4 bases and 9 bases, in that order; junction bases with no gene match: 10. Here the CDR3 reads CASSLRTSGSRGQYF. CDR3 DNA sequence: TGCGCCAGCAGCCTCCGGACTAGCGGGAGTAGGGGGCAGTACTTC. The full variable domain, its missing parts supplied by reference TRBV5-1 and TRBJ2-7, is KAGVTQTPRYLIKTRGQQVTLSCSPISGHRSVSWYQQTPGQGLQFLFEYFSETQRNKGNFPGRFSGRQFSNSRSEMNVSTLELGDSALYLCASSLRTSGSRGQYFGPGTRLTVT.

This clonotype is medium-sized within its sample. V gene TRBV14 combines with J gene TRBJ2-3; D is possibly TRBD2 (6 bases). CDR1 is SGHDN, CDR2 FVKESK, per germline. The CDR3 consists of 17 residues. Trimming left V 0 bases short and J 1 base short, with 14 bases between. CDR3 sequence: CASSQDLGGVRTDTQYF. CDR3 DNA sequence: TGTGCCAGCAGCCAAGATCTGGGGGGAGTTCGCACAGATACGCAGTATTTT.

This clonotype was counted ten times or more. The V call is TRBV6-1, the J call TRBJ2-7, with 8 bases matching TRBD2. V lost 6 bases and J lost 3; bases outside the gene matches: 10. Germline lookup yields CDR1 MNHNS and CDR2 SASEGT. The CDR3 is 15 amino acids. The CDR3 loop reads CASRGAGETFYEQYF. The CDR3 coding sequence is TGTGCCAGCAGGGGAGCGGGAGAGACTTTCTACGAGCAGTACTTC.

At least ten counts were recorded for this clonotype. The chain is built from TRBV9 and TRBJ2-3; unclear D gene. V lost 0 bases, J lost 2 bases, and 4 bases lay in between. Per the germline V gene, CDR1 is SGDLS and CDR2 is YYNGEE. There are 13 residues in the CDR3. The CDR3 nucleotides are TGTGCCAGCAGCGTAGCAGTCACAGATACGCAGTATTTT. Protein: CASSVAVTDTQYF.

Comments on this clonotype: A much bigger clone sits one base away, suggesting this may be a read error. V and J are TRBV3-1 and TRBJ2-5; D is undetermined. Germline V gene lookup returns CDR1 LGHDT and CDR2 YNNKEL (reference sequence). The CDR3 is made up of 10 amino acids. V was clipped by 0 bases and J by 7 bases, with 0 bases between them. The CDR3 loop reads CASSQETQYF. The CDR3 DNA sequence: TGTGCCAGCAGCCAAGAGACCCAGTACTTC.

The rearrangement joins TRBV5-1 to TRBJ2-3, with TRBD2 as a possible D gene (5 bases). The V gene lost 0 bases and the J gene lost 4 bases, with 15 bases spanning the gap. From germline, CDR1 is SGHRS and CDR2 YFSETQ. CDR3 size: 16 residues. The CDR3 sequence is CASSLGHEGEADTQYF. In nucleotides, the CDR3 is TGCGCCAGCAGCTTGGGGCATGAGGGAGAGGCAGATACGCAGTATTTT.

This clonotype occurred many times. V and J are TRBV12-3 or TRBV12-4 and TRBJ2-7; D is possibly TRBD2 (6 bases). Trimming removed 5 bases at V and 3 bases at J, with 14 bases between. CDR3 length equals 14 residues. CDR3 residues: CASSLGTSIYEQYF. For the CDR3, the DNA is TGTGCCAGCAGTCTCGGGACTTCCATCTACGAGCAGTACTTC.

The sample holds many counts of this clonotype. The J gene is TRBJ1-6, the V gene TRBV12-3 or TRBV12-4; 8 nucleotides agree with TRBD1. V lost 5 bases and J lost 4; bases outside the gene matches: 4. This CDR3 comprises 15 residues. CDR3 nucleotide sequence: TGTGCCAGCAGTACCCGACAGGGGTATAATTCACCCCTCCACTTT. Translating it yields CASSTRQGYNSPLHF.

Many counts were recorded for this clonotype. V usage is TRBV5-1 and J usage is TRBJ1-1; no clear D gene. Looked up from germline, CDR1 is SGHRS and CDR2 is YFSETQ. V shed 5 bases and J shed 5 bases, with 13 bases lying between them. The CDR3 totals 13 residues. CDR3 in DNA: TGCGCCAGCAGGTTTGGGGTGGAGACTGAAGCTTTCTTT. Translating gives CASRFGVETEAFF.

This clonotype was seen many times. The chain employs TRBV7-6 and TRBJ2-7, with 14 bases identical to TRBD2. The CDR3 runs to 20 residues. CDR1 and CDR2 from the germline V gene are SGHVS and FNYEAQ. The trim removed 0 bases at V and 6 bases at J, leaving 16 bases unmatched. The CDR3: CASSLAPFAPRLAGGGEQYF. The CDR3 DNA follows: TGTGCCAGCAGCTTAGCCCCTTTTGCCCCAAGACTAGCGGGAGGGGGCGAGCAGTACTTC.

This clonotype was observed once. This chain uses TRBV23-1 with TRBJ1-5; D is undetermined. TRBV23-1 is known as an ORF, though its function is uncertain. Trimming removed 2 bases at V and 4 bases at J, with 9 bases between. This CDR3 is 14 amino acids long. The CDR3 reads CASSQNSKNQPQHF. The CDR3 DNA follows: TGCGCCAGCAGTCAAAACAGCAAGAATCAGCCCCAGCATTTT.

This clonotype was counted many times. The chain uses TRBV20-1 and TRBJ2-1; no clear D. The germline V gene has CDR1 DFQATT and CDR2 SNEGSKA (reference sequence). V was clipped by 0 bases and J by 2 bases, with 5 bases between them. The length of the CDR3 is 13 residues. The CDR3 DNA is TGCAGTGCTAGAGAAGGACCCTACAATGAGCAGTTCTTC. Translating it yields CSAREGPYNEQFF.

This clonotype was recorded many times. V gene TRBV21-1 combines with J gene TRBJ2-1. TRBV21-1 is a pseudogene. The CDR3 extends over 15 amino acids. As DNA, the CDR3 is TGTGCCAGCAGCAGGGTACGGAGCTCCTACAATGAGCAGTTCTTC. This translates into CASSRVRSSYNEQFF.

Ten or more counts support this clonotype. The chain uses TRBV2 and TRBJ2-1; D unresolved. The CDR3 has 13 residues. Germline V gene sequence: CDR1 SNHLY, CDR2 FYNNEI. Trimming removed 3 bases at V and 5 bases at J, with 8 bases between. This CDR3 is CASSEGPNNEQFF. CDR3 sequence (DNA): TGTGCCAGCAGTGAGGGCCCCAACAATGAGCAGTTCTTC.

V is TRBV7-8 and J is TRBJ2-7, with no clear D. The length of the CDR3 is 16 residues. The germline V gene encodes CDR1 SGHVS and CDR2 FQNEAQ. V was pared by 3 bases and J by 0 bases, with 15 bases between. CDR3 sequence: CASSFGSSASSYEQYF. CDR3 bases: TGTGCCAGCAGCTTCGGCTCAAGCGCTAGCTCCTACGAGCAGTACTTC. Combining the CDR3 with reference TRBV7-8 and TRBJ2-7 gives the whole variable domain GAGVSQSPRYKVAKRGQDVALRCDPISGHVSLFWYQQALGQGPEFLTYFQNEAQLDKSGLPSDRFFAERPEGSVSTLKIQRTQQEDSAVYLCASSFGSSASSYEQYFGPGTRLTVT.

This clonotype has a count of ten or more. The chain carries TRBV6-5 and TRBJ2-1; D unresolved. This CDR3 is built from 11 residues. V dropped 6 bases and J dropped 3 bases, with 3 bases sitting between them. Germline values: CDR1 MNHEY, CDR2 SVGAGI. CDR3 nucleotides: TGTGCCAGCAGCCTCTACAATGAGCAGTTCTTC. Residues: CASSLYNEQFF.

There are many counts of this clonotype. The chain recombines TRBV5-4 with TRBJ2-2; possible D gene TRBD2, 6 bases. Deletions cut 4 bases from V and 6 bases from J, with 19 bases between. The CDR3 sequence is 16 residues long. Germline V gene data show CDR1 as SGHNT and CDR2 as YYREEE (reference sequence). CDR3 sequence reads: CASSQSGAGAPGELFF. CDR3 bases: TGTGCCAGCAGCCAATCCGGAGCGGGCGCTCCCGGGGAGCTGTTTTTT.